Following are 26 T cell receptor beta chains from one sample sequenced in a study of OX40 agonist ivuxolimab in advanced cancers. Here immunoSEQ multiplex PCR was the method, and the copy in TCRdb shows in-frame clones only, minus some. The table lists about 110,000 clones, 91% of them singletons. The sample in question was CD4+ or CD8+ T cells sorted from blood, obtained in a trial of the OX40 agonist ivuxolimab. These receptors all stem from an adult with an advanced solid tumor such as melanoma, head and neck, liver or kidney cancer.

The chain couples TRBV9 to TRBJ1-1; maybe TRBD1 (5 bases). The germline V gene has CDR1 SGDLS and CDR2 YYNGEE. V gave up 3 bases and J gave up 3 bases, with 12 bases separating them. The CDR3 is 14 amino acids. The CDR3 spells CASSAQGLDTEAFF. The CDR3 nucleotides read TGTGCCAGCAGCGCCCAGGGATTAGACACTGAAGCTTTCTTT.

The gene calls are TRBV5-1 and TRBJ2-1, with a possible D match to TRBD2 (5 bases). With 6 bases removed from V and 10 bases from J, the gap between germline ends came to 20 bases. Looked up from germline, CDR1 is SGHRS and CDR2 is YFSETQ. The CDR3 consists of 14 residues. CDR3 loop: CASTRGTEPAEQFF. For the CDR3, the DNA is TGCGCCAGCACACGGGGTACCGAGCCCGCAGAGCAGTTCTTC.

The V gene is TRBV18, the J gene TRBJ1-1; TRBD1 agrees at 7 bases. Germline values: CDR1 KGHSH, CDR2 LQKENI. The CDR3 covers 16 residues. Germline trimming cut 2 bases from V and 3 bases from J; bases unmatched to any gene: 9. Written as DNA, the CDR3 is TGTGCCAGCTCACCAGGCCTTACAGGGGTCCACACTGAAGCTTTCTTT. The encoded protein is CASSPGLTGVHTEAFF.

The genes are TRBV2 and TRBJ2-7, with D maybe TRBD1 (6 bases). Germline V gives CDR1 SNHLY, CDR2 FYNNEI. Trimming stripped 4 bases from V and 2 bases from J, with 15 bases between. The CDR3 length is 15 residues. The CDR3 region is CASSGWTADPYEQYF. The CDR3 DNA follows: TGTGCCAGCAGTGGATGGACAGCGGACCCCTACGAGCAGTACTTC.

J is TRBJ2-4 and V is TRBV2; unclear D gene. The CDR3 has 11 residues. Looked up from germline, CDR1 is SNHLY and CDR2 is FYNNEI. V lost 7 bases and J 5 bases, leaving 6 bases between the germline ends. As DNA, the CDR3 is TGTGCCAGCACTATACAAAACATTCAGTACTTC. Translated: CASTIQNIQYF.

The chain links TRBV5-1 to TRBJ2-7; 9 nucleotides agree with TRBD2. The CDR3 is 16 residues long. Germline CDR1 SGHRS, CDR2 YFSETQ. Trimming took 0 bases from V and 3 from J; bases not matched to a gene: 7. The CDR3, as DNA: TGCGCCAGCAGCTTGGGTGCGTCTAGCGGGAACTACGAGCAGTACTTC. Translating it yields CASSLGASSGNYEQYF.

The rearrangement joins TRBV6-5 to TRBJ2-7; TRBD1 matches 8 bases. Per the germline V gene, CDR1 is MNHEY and CDR2 is SVGAGI. V lost 0 bases to trimming and J lost 2 bases; unmatched junction nucleotides: 6. The CDR3 loop spans 16 amino acids. The DNA for the CDR3 is TGTGCCAGCAGTTACTCGGGGACAGGACGAACCTACGAGCAGTACTTC. This sequence encodes CASSYSGTGRTYEQYF.

The chain is built from TRBV6-6 and TRBJ1-2; D is unclear. This CDR3 is 14 amino acids long. Germline lookup yields CDR1 MNHNY and CDR2 SVGAGI (reference sequence). V shed 6 bases and J shed 7 bases, with 18 bases lying between them. The CDR3 loop is CASRTSASGSGYTF. CDR3 nucleotides: TGTGCCAGCAGGACCTCCGCCTCGGGATCTGGCTACACCTTC.

This sequence joins TRBV6-6 and TRBJ2-3, with D possibly called TRBD1 or TRBD2 (5 bases each). V was trimmed by 6 bases and J by 3 bases, leaving 19 bases between them. This CDR3 contains 16 residues. Germline assignment: CDR1 MNHNY and CDR2 SVGAGI (reference sequence). The CDR3 protein is CASSLKTGTATDTQYF. DNA for the CDR3: TGTGCCAGCAGCCTTAAAACCGGGACCGCTACAGATACGCAGTATTTT.

V gene TRBV7-4 combines with J gene TRBJ1-5; D ambiguous. Germline V gene data show CDR1 as SGHVT and CDR2 as SQSDAQ. CDR3 length: 12 residues. V lost 4 bases, J lost 9 bases, and 10 bases lay in between. CDR3 residues: CASSSPARPQHF. The CDR3 nucleotides read TGTGCCAGCAGCTCCCCAGCGCGGCCCCAGCATTTT.

The chain joins TRBV5-1 to TRBJ2-2; 8 bases are a match to TRBD1. CDR3 length equals 16 residues. V lost 1 base and J lost 2; bases outside the gene matches: 4. The germline V gene has CDR1 SGHRS and CDR2 YFSETQ. The CDR3, as DNA: TGCGCCAGCAGCTTGATCAGGGGGCCTAACACCGGGGAGCTGTTTTTT. This encodes CASSLIRGPNTGELFF.

V gene TRBV18 combines with J gene TRBJ2-7; tentatively, D is TRBD2 (6 bases). Per the germline V gene, CDR1 is KGHSH and CDR2 is LQKENI. The CDR3 runs 14 residues. Trimming shortened V by 6 bases and J by 3 bases, and 15 bases separated the two germline ends. CDR3 coding DNA: TGTGCCAGCTCGCAACCCGGGACTCACTACGAGCAGTACTTC. This translates into CASSQPGTHYEQYF.

The V and J genes are TRBV11-2 and TRBJ2-5, with 7 bases lining up with TRBD2. With V trimmed by 5 bases and J by 3 bases, 9 bases remained unmatched. Germline loops: CDR1 SGHAT, CDR2 FQNNGV. This CDR3 spans 15 amino acids. The CDR3 loop is CASSLNGGIKETQYF. Written as DNA, the CDR3 is TGTGCCAGCAGCCTTAACGGGGGGATTAAAGAGACCCAGTACTTC.

The chain joins TRBV5-1 to TRBJ1-1; possibly TRBD1 for D (5 bases). Trimming stripped 1 base from V and 3 bases from J, with 7 bases between. This CDR3 region has 13 residues. Per germline, CDR1 SGHRS and CDR2 YFSETQ. This CDR3 reads CASSLWGDTEAFF. CDR3 in DNA: TGCGCCAGCAGCTTGTGGGGGGACACTGAAGCTTTCTTT. The whole variable domain, filled in from reference TRBV5-1 and TRBJ1-1, reads KAGVTQTPRYLIKTRGQQVTLSCSPISGHRSVSWYQQTPGQGLQFLFEYFSETQRNKGNFPGRFSGRQFSNSRSEMNVSTLELGDSALYLCASSLWGDTEAFFGQGTRLTVV.

The J gene is TRBJ1-2, the V gene TRBV9; 7 bases map to TRBD1. With 3 bases clipped from V and 3 bases from J, the junction kept 8 bases outside the gene matches. Germline loops: CDR1 SGDLS, CDR2 YYNGEE. The CDR3 covers 15 residues. The CDR3 bases are TGTGCCAGCAGCGCGGGATCAGGGGGGGACTATGGCTACACCTTC. As protein: CASSAGSGGDYGYTF.

V gene TRBV23-1 combines with J gene TRBJ2-3; D gene unclear. TRBV23-1 is assigned to the ORF class and has an uncertain function. This CDR3 has 14 amino acids. V was trimmed by 3 bases and J by 3 bases, leaving 10 bases between them. The CDR3 protein is CASSHPARTDTQYF. For the CDR3, the DNA is TGCGCCAGCAGTCATCCCGCCCGGACAGATACGCAGTATTTT.

The chain employs TRBV5-3 and TRBJ1-2; 9 bases match TRBD1. TRBV5-3 is reported as an ORF; its role is uncertain. The trim removed 8 bases at V and 3 bases at J, leaving 5 bases unmatched. The CDR3 sequence is 13 residues long. In DNA, the CDR3 is TGTGCCAGCACCCGGGACAGGGACTATGGCTACACCTTC. Translated, it gives CASTRDRDYGYTF.

The rearrangement links TRBV5-5 to TRBJ1-1; the match to TRBD1 covers 8 bases. The germline gives CDR1 SGHKS, CDR2 YYEKEE (reference sequence). Trimming cost V 4 bases and J 1 base; bases outside gene matches: 6. The CDR3 runs to 15 residues. CDR3: CASSRVGQGNTEAFF. The DNA for the CDR3 is TGTGCCAGCAGCCGGGTAGGACAGGGGAACACTGAAGCTTTCTTT.

This clone was seen only a few times. The rearrangement links TRBV30 to TRBJ1-5; D is possibly TRBD1 (5 bases). Germline CDR1 reads GTSNPN; CDR2 reads SVGIG (reference sequence). Trimming stripped 1 base from V and 5 bases from J, with 9 bases between. The CDR3 is 13 amino acids. CDR3 loop: CAWSAGVDQPQHF. Written as DNA, the CDR3 is TGTGCCTGGAGTGCGGGGGTCGATCAGCCCCAGCATTTT.

The chain couples TRBV6-6 to TRBJ2-1, with D uncertain. Looked up from germline, CDR1 is MNHNY and CDR2 is SVGAGI (reference sequence). CDR3 length equals 14 residues. The V end lost 2 bases, the J end lost 3 bases, and 8 bases lay between the germline ends. The CDR3 loop reads CASSYKGLYNEQFF. The CDR3 nucleotides are TGTGCCAGCAGTTACAAGGGCCTCTACAATGAGCAGTTCTTC.

As to this clone: Compared with germline, one end of the junction differs, possibly owing to a read error. The rearrangement uses TRBV6-5 and TRBJ2-5; D is unresolved. The germline V gene encodes CDR1 MNHEY and CDR2 SVGAGI. This CDR3 comprises 11 residues. This chain's CDR3 is CASSYLEAQYF. CDR3 coding DNA: TGTGCCAGCAGTTACTTAGAGGCCCAGTACTTC.

With regard to this clone: Additional DNA sequences in this sample encode the identical CDR3. The chain has TRBV5-1 and TRBJ2-3; D gene ambiguous. This CDR3 comprises 12 residues. Between the trimmed V and J ends, which lost 4 bases and 2 bases, there was a span of 5 bases. In germline, CDR1 is SGHRS, CDR2 YFSETQ. CDR3 nucleotides: TGCGCCAGCAGCCCAGACACAGATACGCAGTATTTT. This sequence encodes CASSPDTDTQYF.

This sequence joins TRBV1 and TRBJ2-2; the table's D call TRBD2 went unverified against the DNA. TRBV1 is termed a pseudogene. The CDR3 totals 20 residues. The CDR3 here is CTSSQSWAGGPLVNTGELFF. CDR3 bases: TGCACCAGCAGCCAATCGTGGGCGGGAGGGCCTTTGGTAAACACCGGGGAGCTGTTTTTT.

The CDR3 spells CASSVGRTEAFF. The CDR3 DNA reads TGTGCCAGTAGTGTTGGTCGGACTGAAGCTTTCTTT. This sequence joins TRBV19 and TRBJ1-1; D is ambiguous. The CDR3 totals 12 residues. Trimming pared 5 bases from V and 5 bases from J, leaving 9 bases between. Per germline, CDR1 LNHDA and CDR2 SQIVND (reference sequence).

The V and J genes are TRBV18 and TRBJ1-4; D might be TRBD1 (6 bases). The germline V gene encodes CDR1 KGHSH and CDR2 LQKENI. This CDR3 spans 14 amino acids. V dropped 6 bases and J dropped 8 bases, with 16 bases sitting between them. The CDR3 coding sequence is TGTGCCAGCTCCCCGACCGGGACACCCGAAAAACTGTTTTTT. Residues: CASSPTGTPEKLFF. The full variable domain, in which reference TRBV18 and TRBJ1-4 provide the parts outside the CDR3, is NAGVMQNPRHLVRRRGQEARLRCSPMKGHSHVYWYRQLPEEGLKFMVYLQKENIIDESGMPKERFSAEFPKEGPSILRIQQVVRGDSAAYFCASSPTGTPEKLFFGSGTQLSVL.

The J gene is TRBJ1-3, the V gene TRBV28; D remains unclear. The CDR3 is 14 amino acids. The V and J ends lost 6 bases and 0 bases respectively, with 9 bases between them. Germline V gene data show CDR1 as MDHEN and CDR2 as SYDVKM. CDR3 sequence (DNA): TGTGCCAGCAGCTTCCTATCCTCTGGAAACACCATATATTTT. Protein: CASSFLSSGNTIYF.